What follows are 17 T cell receptor beta chains derived from one specimen sequenced in a study of T-cell reconstitution after alpha-beta-depleted transplantation in children. Study-wide findings and caveats: Hyperexpanded clones declined; after one year, newly produced T cells mostly supplied diversity.

No cognate antigen is known for these TCRs. A library of TCRbeta sequences, prepared with unique molecular identifiers, was generated. One entry per CDR3 protein, called by TCRdb with MiXCR from the PCR reads. The sample yields hundreds of thousands of distinct CDR3 sequences, about 7.3% seen once. The sample here was peripheral blood, taken 360 days after TCRalphabeta/CD19-depleted stem cell transplant. Receptor source: a female patient aged 2-15 years who had a stem cell transplant for Fanconi anemia, so the T cells may come from the graft donor.

This clonotype has only a few counts. The chain is built from TRBV30 and TRBJ1-2, with D perhaps TRBD1 (5 bases). From germline, CDR1 is GTSNPN and CDR2 SVGIG (reference sequence). The CDR3 spans 12 residues. Trimming stripped 3 bases from V and 14 bases from J, with 19 bases between. The CDR3 bases are TGTGCCTGGAGCAGGGATCTGAAGGCTCGAACCTTC. Translation gives CAWSRDLKARTF.

The chain recombines TRBV2 with TRBJ1-3; no definite D call. Germline V gene lookup returns CDR1 SNHLY and CDR2 FYNNEI. This CDR3 region has 13 residues. Trimming pared 7 bases from V and 0 bases from J, leaving 7 bases between. The CDR3 bases are TGTGCCAGCATAACGGTCTCTGGAAACACCATATATTTT. Its translation is CASITVSGNTIYF.

The chain combines TRBV2 with TRBJ2-7; perhaps TRBD1 as D (5 bases). The CDR3 consists of 15 residues. V was shortened by 3 bases and J by 6 bases, with 18 bases between the two germline ends. Germline V gene data show CDR1 as SNHLY and CDR2 as FYNNEI. CDR3: CASSEWAQIGVEQYF. As DNA, the CDR3 is TGTGCCAGCAGTGAGTGGGCGCAGATAGGGGTCGAGCAGTACTTC.

The chain carries TRBV30 and TRBJ2-2, with 7 bases that match TRBD2. Germline V CDR1 and CDR2: GTSNPN, SVGIG (reference sequence). V was clipped by 1 base and J by 13 bases; unmatched bases: 6. The CDR3 runs to 12 residues. CDR3 in DNA: TGTGCCTGGAGTGGTGGCGGGGGAGGGCTGTTTTTT. Encoded protein: CAWSGGGGGLFF. Variable domain in full (rest from reference TRBV30 and TRBJ2-2): SQTIHQWPATLVQPVGSPLSLECTVEGTSNPNLYWYRQAAGRGLQLLFYSVGIGQISSEVPQNLSASRPQDRQFILSSKKLLLSDSGFYLCAWSGGGGGLFFGEGSRLTVL.

This clonotype was counted only a few times. The rearrangement links TRBV2 to TRBJ2-5; unclear D gene. Deletions cut 3 bases from V and 2 bases from J, with 13 bases between. This CDR3 spans 15 amino acids. Germline lookup yields CDR1 SNHLY and CDR2 FYNNEI. CDR3 loop: CASSDGQVLQETQYF. CDR3 bases: TGTGCCAGCAGTGATGGGCAGGTCCTACAAGAGACCCAGTACTTC.

In this sample, this clonotype turned up many times. The chain has TRBV20-1 and TRBJ1-2; D remains unclear. V gave up 3 bases and J gave up 3 bases, with 11 bases separating them. This CDR3 comprises 13 residues. Per germline, CDR1 DFQATT and CDR2 SNEGSKA (reference sequence). The CDR3 loop reads CSASFLQDYGYTF. CDR3 coding DNA: TGCAGTGCTAGTTTTCTTCAGGACTATGGCTACACCTTC.

This clonotype was counted at least ten times. The V call is TRBV6-1, the J call TRBJ1-1; no clear D. In germline, CDR1 is MNHNS, CDR2 SASEGT. The CDR3 covers 13 residues. The ends were cut back, 4 bases at V and 1 base at J, with 7 bases in the middle. The CDR3 reads CASSVKGNTEAFF. The CDR3 DNA follows: TGTGCCAGCAGTGTTAAAGGGAACACTGAAGCTTTCTTT.

This clonotype was observed many times. This rearrangement joins TRBV7-9 to TRBJ2-1, with 9 bases that match TRBD2. The CDR3 runs 15 residues. The V segment lost 8 bases and the J segment 4 bases; nucleotides outside the gene matches: 9. Per germline, CDR1 SEHNR and CDR2 FQNEAQ (reference sequence). The CDR3 nucleotides read TGTGCCAGCTTACTGGCGGGGGGGCTGTACAATGAGCAGTTCTTC. Protein sequence: CASLLAGGLYNEQFF. The full variable domain, in which reference TRBV7-9 and TRBJ2-1 provide the parts outside the CDR3, is DTGVSQNPRHKITKRGQNVTFRCDPISEHNRLYWYRQTLGQGPEFLTYFQNEAQLEKSRLLSDRFSAERPKGSFSTLEIQRTEQGDSAMYLCASLLAGGLYNEQFFGPGTRLTVL.

This clonotype has ten or more counts. The rearrangement links TRBV4-3 to TRBJ2-1; D perhaps matches TRBD2 (6 bases). From germline, CDR1 is LGHNA and CDR2 YSLEER. V shed 0 bases and J shed 4 bases, with 19 bases lying between them. This CDR3 has 18 residues. The CDR3 sequence: CASSQDRDSGLNYNEQFF. The CDR3 DNA sequence: TGCGCCAGCAGCCAAGATCGAGATAGCGGATTAAATTACAATGAGCAGTTCTTC.

This clonotype was observed a few times. The V gene is TRBV7-7, the J gene TRBJ2-3; TRBD2 agrees at 9 bases. V was clipped by 1 base and J by 3 bases; unmatched bases: 5. The CDR3 extends over 16 amino acids. In germline, CDR1 is SSHAT, CDR2 FNYEAQ (reference sequence). This CDR3 is CASSLGASGATDTQYF. For the CDR3, the DNA is TGTGCCAGCAGCTTAGGGGCTAGCGGGGCGACAGATACGCAGTATTTT.

The chain is built from TRBV6-5 and TRBJ1-1; no clear D. Germline V CDR1 and CDR2: MNHEY, SVGAGI. The V end lost 0 bases, the J end lost 5 bases, and 10 bases lay between the germline ends. This CDR3 has 14 residues. The DNA of the CDR3 is TGTGCCAGCAGTTACTCGGCGAAGGGAACTGAAGCTTTCTTT. It codes for CASSYSAKGTEAFF.

This clonotype was counted many times. The chain is built from TRBV6-1 and TRBJ2-5; unclear D gene. The V end was cut by 6 bases, the J end by 1 base, with 12 bases between. The germline gives CDR1 MNHNS, CDR2 SASEGT. CDR3 length: 14 residues. The CDR3 spells CASSFGPIQETQYF. CDR3 in DNA: TGTGCCAGCAGCTTCGGACCGATCCAAGAGACCCAGTACTTC.

This clonotype was detected many times. The V gene is TRBV18, the J gene TRBJ2-7, with 8 bases lining up with TRBD1. The J segment lost 0 bases and the V segment lost 4 bases, leaving 5 bases of the junction unmatched. Per the germline V gene, CDR1 is KGHSH and CDR2 is LQKENI. CDR3 size: 15 residues. The CDR3 spells CASSLDRALSYEQYF. In nucleotides, the CDR3 is TGTGCCAGCTCACTGGACAGGGCGCTCTCCTACGAGCAGTACTTC. The full variable domain, its missing parts supplied by reference TRBV18 and TRBJ2-7, is NAGVMQNPRHLVRRRGQEARLRCSPMKGHSHVYWYRQLPEEGLKFMVYLQKENIIDESGMPKERFSAEFPKEGPSILRIQQVVRGDSAAYFCASSLDRALSYEQYFGPGTRLTVT.

This clonotype has at least ten counts. The chain links TRBV7-3 to TRBJ2-1; a possible D gene is TRBD1 (6 bases). Germline V CDR1 and CDR2: SGHTA, FQGTGA. V shed 2 bases and J shed 3 bases, with 8 bases lying between them. The CDR3 covers 14 residues. The CDR3: CASSLGDIYNEQFF. The CDR3 DNA follows: TGTGCCAGCAGCTTAGGGGACATCTACAATGAGCAGTTCTTC. The variable domain in full, completed from reference TRBV7-3 and TRBJ2-1, reads GAGVSQTPSNKVTEKGKYVELRCDPISGHTALYWYRQSLGQGPEFLIYFQGTGAADDSGLPNDRFFAVRPEGSVSTLKIQRTERGDSAVYLCASSLGDIYNEQFFGPGTRLTVL.

This clonotype was seen only a few times. This chain connects TRBV5-1 to TRBJ2-3; 8 bases agree with TRBD1. Germline assignment: CDR1 SGHRS and CDR2 YFSETQ. V shed 2 bases, J shed 5 bases, and the junction held 22 bases outside the gene matches. The CDR3 runs 20 residues. The DNA of the CDR3 is TGCGCCAGCAGCTTACGTTTCGGACAGGGTAGGGTCCCAGCAGTAGATACGCAGTATTTT. This sequence encodes CASSLRFGQGRVPAVDTQYF.

The sample holds many counts of this clonotype. This chain links TRBV7-2 with TRBJ2-1; D possibly corresponds to TRBD2 (7 bases). The germline V and J ends were trimmed by 4 bases and 3 bases, with 13 bases remaining between them. The V gene's germline CDR1 is SGHTA and CDR2 FQGNSA. CDR3 length equals 15 residues. In nucleotides, the CDR3 is TGTGCCAGCAGCTCTGGGGGGGCGATCTACAATGAGCAGTTCTTC. Translated, it gives CASSSGGAIYNEQFF.

This clonotype was observed a handful of times. The rearrangement uses TRBV28 and TRBJ1-1; no clear D. V lost 5 bases to trimming and J lost 1 base, with 17 bases between them. Germline loops: CDR1 MDHEN, CDR2 SYDVKM. CDR3 length: 16 residues. The CDR3 protein is CASSLSGGLANTEAFF. CDR3 coding DNA: TGTGCCAGCAGTCTCTCAGGCGGGCTTGCGAACACTGAAGCTTTCTTT.